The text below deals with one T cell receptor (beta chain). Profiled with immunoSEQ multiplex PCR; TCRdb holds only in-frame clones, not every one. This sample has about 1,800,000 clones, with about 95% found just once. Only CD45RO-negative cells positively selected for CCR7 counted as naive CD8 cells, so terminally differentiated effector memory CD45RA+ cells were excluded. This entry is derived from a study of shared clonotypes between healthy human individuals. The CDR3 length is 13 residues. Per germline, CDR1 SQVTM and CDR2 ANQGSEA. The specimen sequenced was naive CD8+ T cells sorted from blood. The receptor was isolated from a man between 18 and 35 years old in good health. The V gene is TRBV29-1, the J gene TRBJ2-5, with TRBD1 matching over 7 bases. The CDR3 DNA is TGCAGTGTCGAAGGGGGCGCGGAAGAGACCCAGTACTTC. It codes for CSVEGGAEETQYF.